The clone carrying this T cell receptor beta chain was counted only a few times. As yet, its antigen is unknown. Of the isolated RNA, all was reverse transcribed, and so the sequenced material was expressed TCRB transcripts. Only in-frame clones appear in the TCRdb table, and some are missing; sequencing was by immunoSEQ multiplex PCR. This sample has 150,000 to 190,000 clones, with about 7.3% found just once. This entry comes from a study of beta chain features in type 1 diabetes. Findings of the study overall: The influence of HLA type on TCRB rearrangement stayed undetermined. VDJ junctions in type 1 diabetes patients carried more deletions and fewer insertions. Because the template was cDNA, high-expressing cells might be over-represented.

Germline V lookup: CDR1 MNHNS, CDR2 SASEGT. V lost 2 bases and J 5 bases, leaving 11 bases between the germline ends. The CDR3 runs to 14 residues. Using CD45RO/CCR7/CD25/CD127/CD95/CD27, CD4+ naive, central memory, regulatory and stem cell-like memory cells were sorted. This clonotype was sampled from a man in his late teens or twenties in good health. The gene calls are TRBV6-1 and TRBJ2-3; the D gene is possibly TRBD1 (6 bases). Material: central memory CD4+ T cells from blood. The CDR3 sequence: CASSETGLGDTQYF. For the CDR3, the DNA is TGTGCCAGCAGTGAAACAGGGCTGGGAGATACGCAGTATTTT.